These T cell receptor beta chains were read from a single sample in a study of CD8 T cells in ankylosing spondylitis. TCRdb analysed the 5' RACE reads with MiXCR anew, one entry per CDR3 protein. The sample carries a few hundred thousand distinct CDR3 sequences, 15% to 20% recorded once. Source material: blood, either unsorted or a sorted T cell fraction (not recorded which). The source of these receptors is a male donor with ankylosing spondylitis or in good health (not recorded which). Each CDR3 is given with its conserved first and last residue. A D gene is named only where the DNA matches it firmly. Some rows mark clone size as missing; the rest say once, few, many or name a class of expanded clone.

few | TRBJ2-1 | TRBD2 | TRBV6-2/TRBV6-3 | CASSSAGRLAGALSYNEQFF | TGTGCCAGCAGTTCTGCGGGGCGGCTAGCGGGGGCCCTCTCCTACAATGAGCAGTTCTTC
. | TRBJ2-7 | TRBD2 | TRBV4-1 | CASSHFLADNGQYF | TGCGCCAGCAGCCATTTTCTAGCGGATAACGGGCAGTACTTC
. | TRBJ2-5 | TRBD1 | TRBV6-5 | CASSYKGAEETQYF | TGTGCCAGCAGTTACAAGGGGGCGGAGGAGACCCAGTACTTC
few | TRBJ2-4 | TRBD1 | TRBV20-1 | CSAPTGDLLAKNIQYF | TGCAGTGCCCCGACAGGGGACCTACTAGCCAAAAACATTCAGTACTTC
. | TRBJ2-1 | TRBD2 | TRBV7-2 | CASSFSGTSDYNEQFF | TGTGCCAGCAGCTTTTCCGGGACTAGCGATTACAATGAGCAGTTCTTC
few | TRBJ2-1 | . | TRBV27 | CASSLPGPTRYNEQFF | TGTGCCAGCAGTCTGCCGGGACCCACTAGGTACAATGAGCAGTTCTTC
few | TRBJ2-2 | TRBD2 | TRBV9 | CASSAQTSGPNTGELFF | TGTGCCAGCAGCGCTCAGACTAGCGGTCCTAACACCGGGGAGCTGTTTTTT
few | TRBJ1-1 | . | TRBV28 | CASSLMGDWAEAFF | TGTGCCAGCAGTTTAATGGGGGATTGGGCTGAAGCTTTCTTT
few | TRBJ1-5 | . | TRBV4-1 | CASSQVDWGGRYQPQHF | TGCGCCAGCAGCCAAGTCGATTGGGGGGGCCGATATCAGCCCCAGCATTTT
. | TRBJ1-1 | . | TRBV29-1 | CSVEEIERGFTEAFF | TGCAGCGTTGAAGAGATCGAAAGGGGGTTCACTGAAGCTTTCTTT
. | TRBJ2-2 | . | TRBV4-3 | CASSQDLRPHTGELFF | TGCGCCAGCAGCCAAGATCTACGGCCCCACACCGGGGAGCTGTTTTTT
. | TRBJ1-2 | . | TRBV29-1 | CSADDTQVGSVSYTF | TGCAGCGCCGACGACACGCAAGTTGGGTCTGTTAGCTACACCTTC
. | TRBJ2-3 | TRBD2 | TRBV7-2 | CASSLVPREGPTDTQYF | TGTGCCAGCAGCTTAGTTCCCCGGGAGGGCCCCACAGATACGCAGTATTTT
. | TRBJ2-1 | TRBD2 | TRBV6-1 | CASSAQTSGRGNEQFF | TGTGCCAGCAGTGCCCAAACTAGCGGGAGGGGGAATGAGCAGTTCTTC
. | TRBJ2-1 | TRBD2 | TRBV11-1 | CASSARGGTGLAGLYNEQFF | TGTGCCAGCAGCGCAAGGGGGGGGACGGGACTAGCGGGACTCTACAATGAGCAGTTCTTC
. | TRBJ2-1 | TRBD1 | TRBV4-1 | CASSQEGTGQSYNEQFF | TGCGCCAGCAGCCAAGAAGGGACAGGCCAATCCTACAATGAGCAGTTCTTC
. | TRBJ2-5 | TRBD2 | TRBV29-1 | CSVDRTSGQETQYF | TGCAGCGTTGACCGGACTAGCGGCCAAGAGACCCAGTACTTC
. | TRBJ2-2 | . | TRBV5-6 | CASSPILGLSGELFF | TGTGCCAGCAGCCCGATACTAGGACTATCCGGGGAGCTGTTTTTT
many | TRBJ2-3 | . | TRBV10-3 | CAISGSESTDTQYF | TGTGCCATCAGTGGATCGGAAAGCACAGATACGCAGTATTTT
. | TRBJ2-5 | . | TRBV29-1 | CSVEESATAPTNQYF | TGCAGCGTTGAAGAGTCGGCGACAGCACCTACCAACCAGTACTTC
. | TRBJ2-5 | TRBD2 | TRBV9 | CASSEPLGGKQETQYF | TGTGCCAGCAGCGAGCCCTTGGGGGGGAAGCAAGAGACCCAGTACTTC
. | TRBJ2-2 | . | TRBV7-3 | CASSPSDGPGELFF | TGTGCCAGCAGCCCTAGCGACGGTCCCGGGGAGCTGTTTTTT
. | TRBJ1-1 | . | TRBV5-8 | CASSLYPSGNTEAFF | TGTGCCAGCAGCTTGTACCCCTCAGGGAACACTGAAGCTTTCTTT
few | TRBJ1-1 | . | TRBV6-2/TRBV6-3 | CASSYGLTEAFF | TGTGCCAGCAGTTACGGACTCACTGAAGCTTTCTTT
few | TRBJ2-1 | TRBD2 | TRBV12-3/TRBV12-4 | CASSLLLAGGNEQFF | TGTGCCAGCAGTTTGTTGCTAGCGGGAGGAAATGAGCAGTTCTTC
. | TRBJ2-3 | TRBD1 | TRBV5-4 | CASSVRGGSPDTQYF | TGTGCCAGCAGCGTGAGAGGGGGCTCGCCAGATACGCAGTATTTT
many | TRBJ1-5 | . | TRBV19 | CASSMFASNQPQHF | TGTGCCAGTAGTATGTTCGCAAGCAATCAGCCCCAGCATTTT
. | TRBJ1-6 | . | TRBV4-1 | CASSQDLGPNSPLHF | TGCGCCAGCAGCCAAGATTTAGGCCCGAATTCACCCCTCCACTTT
few | TRBJ1-1 | TRBD1 | TRBV10-3 | CAISEGQGNTEAFF | TGTGCCATCAGTGAGGGACAGGGGAACACTGAAGCTTTCTTT
. | TRBJ1-2 | . | TRBV7-9 | CASSSTGSNYGYTF | TGTGCCAGCAGCTCCACAGGTTCTAACTATGGCTACACCTTC
. | TRBJ2-1 | . | TRBV7-8 | CASSDPSRGSYNEQFF | TGTGCCAGCAGCGATCCGTCGAGAGGCTCCTACAATGAGCAGTTCTTC
. | TRBJ2-1 | TRBD1 | TRBV27 | CASIKQGAGIGNEQFF | TGTGCCAGCATAAAACAGGGGGCAGGGATAGGGAATGAGCAGTTCTTC
. | TRBJ2-7 | . | TRBV5-1 | CASSTEYGYEQYF | TGCGCCAGCAGCACCGAATATGGCTACGAGCAGTACTTC
many | TRBJ2-7 | . | TRBV4-1 | CASSQGLSSSYEQYF | TGCGCCAGCAGCCAAGGTCTTTCTAGCAGCTACGAGCAGTACTTC
. | TRBJ2-3 | . | TRBV10-3 | CAISDSTRGSGDTQYF | TGTGCCATCAGTGACAGTACCAGGGGCTCGGGAGATACGCAGTATTTT
. | TRBJ2-3 | TRBD2 | TRBV27 | CASSLLAGGVDTQYF | TGTGCCAGCAGTTTGCTAGCGGGAGGAGTAGATACGCAGTATTTT
. | TRBJ2-7 | TRBD2 | TRBV11-2 | CASSLPSGFYEQYF | TGTGCCAGCAGCTTACCTAGCGGGTTTTACGAGCAGTACTTC